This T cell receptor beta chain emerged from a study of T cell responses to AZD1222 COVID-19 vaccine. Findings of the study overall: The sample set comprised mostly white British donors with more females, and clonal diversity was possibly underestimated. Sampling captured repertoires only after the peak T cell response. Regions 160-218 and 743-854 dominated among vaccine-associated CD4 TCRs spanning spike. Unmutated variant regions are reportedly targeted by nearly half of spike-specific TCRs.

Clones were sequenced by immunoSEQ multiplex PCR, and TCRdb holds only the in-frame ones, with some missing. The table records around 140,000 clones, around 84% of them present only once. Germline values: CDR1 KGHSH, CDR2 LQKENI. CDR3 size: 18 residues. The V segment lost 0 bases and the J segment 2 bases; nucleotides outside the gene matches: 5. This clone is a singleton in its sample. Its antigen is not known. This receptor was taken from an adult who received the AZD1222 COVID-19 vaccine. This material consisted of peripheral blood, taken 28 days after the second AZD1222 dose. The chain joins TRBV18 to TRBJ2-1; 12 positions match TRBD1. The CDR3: CASSPPGTGGGTYNEQFF. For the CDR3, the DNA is TGTGCCAGCTCACCACCGGGGACAGGGGGCGGGACCTACAATGAGCAGTTCTTC.